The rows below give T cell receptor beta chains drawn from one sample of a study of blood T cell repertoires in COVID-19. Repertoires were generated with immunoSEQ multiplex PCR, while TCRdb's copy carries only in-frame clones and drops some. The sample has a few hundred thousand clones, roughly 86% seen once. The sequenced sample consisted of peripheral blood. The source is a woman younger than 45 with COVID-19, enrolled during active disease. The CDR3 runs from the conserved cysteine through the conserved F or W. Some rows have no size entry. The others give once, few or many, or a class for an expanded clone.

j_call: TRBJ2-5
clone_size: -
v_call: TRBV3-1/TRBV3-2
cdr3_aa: CASSQSLETQYF

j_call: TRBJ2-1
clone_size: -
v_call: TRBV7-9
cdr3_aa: CASTQRGLLAGASYNEQFF

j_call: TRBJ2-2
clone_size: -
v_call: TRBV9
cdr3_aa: CASSVAQGGLAGELFF

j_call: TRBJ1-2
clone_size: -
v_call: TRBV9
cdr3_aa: CASSVSSNYGYTF

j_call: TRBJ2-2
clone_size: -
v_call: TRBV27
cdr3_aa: CASSASGTPYTGELFF

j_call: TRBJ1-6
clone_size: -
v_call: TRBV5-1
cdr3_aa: CASSSGAGTGNSPLHF

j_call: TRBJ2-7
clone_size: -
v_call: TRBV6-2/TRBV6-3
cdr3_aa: CASSYAGSPGGLYEQYF

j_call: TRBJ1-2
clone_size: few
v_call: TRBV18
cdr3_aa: CASSREAYGYTF

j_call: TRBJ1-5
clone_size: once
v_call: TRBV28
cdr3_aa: CASRPWDRRHQPQHF

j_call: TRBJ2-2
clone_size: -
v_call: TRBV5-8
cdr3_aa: CASSAGLGPSNTGELFF

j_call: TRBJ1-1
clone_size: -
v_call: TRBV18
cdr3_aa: CASSPQTGTAEAFF

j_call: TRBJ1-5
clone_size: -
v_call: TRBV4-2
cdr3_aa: CASSHLGQSPQPQHF

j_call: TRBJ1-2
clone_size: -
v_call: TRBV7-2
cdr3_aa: CASSLGQVDYGYTF

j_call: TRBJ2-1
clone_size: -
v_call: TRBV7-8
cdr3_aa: CASSPAPGEQFF

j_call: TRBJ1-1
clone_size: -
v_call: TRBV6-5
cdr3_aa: CASTRQDTEAFF

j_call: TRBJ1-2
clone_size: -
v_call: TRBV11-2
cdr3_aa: CASRPQGAYGYTF

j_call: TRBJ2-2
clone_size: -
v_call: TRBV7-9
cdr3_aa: CASVSNTGELFF

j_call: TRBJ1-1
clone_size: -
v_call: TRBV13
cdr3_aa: CASSLLHTEAFF

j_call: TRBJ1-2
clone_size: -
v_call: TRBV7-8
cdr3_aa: CASSSDRGNGYTF

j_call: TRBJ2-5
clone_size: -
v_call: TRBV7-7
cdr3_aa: CASSETGVETQYF

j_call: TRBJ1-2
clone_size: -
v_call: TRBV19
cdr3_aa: CASSVGGTGDNYGYTF

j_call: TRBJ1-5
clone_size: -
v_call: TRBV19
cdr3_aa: CASTHVAGSNQPQHF

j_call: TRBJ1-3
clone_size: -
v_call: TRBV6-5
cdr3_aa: CATSRGDTIYF

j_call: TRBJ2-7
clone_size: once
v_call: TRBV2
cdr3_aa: CASTEGSSYEQYF

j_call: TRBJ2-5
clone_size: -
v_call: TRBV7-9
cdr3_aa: CASSVRQRSQETQYF

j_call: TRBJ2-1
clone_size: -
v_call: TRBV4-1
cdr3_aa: CASSQVRGSSYNEQFF

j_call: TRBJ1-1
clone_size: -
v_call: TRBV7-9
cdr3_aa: CASSPPVGRLSEAFF

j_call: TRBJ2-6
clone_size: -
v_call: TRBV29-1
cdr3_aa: CSVEVRSSGANVLTF

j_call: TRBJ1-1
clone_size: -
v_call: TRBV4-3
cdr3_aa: CASSQERGTGGAGKAFF

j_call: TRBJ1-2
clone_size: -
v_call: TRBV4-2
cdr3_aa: CASSQVGANPRGGYTF

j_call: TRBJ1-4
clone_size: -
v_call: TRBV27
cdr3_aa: CASSSFGVREEKLFF

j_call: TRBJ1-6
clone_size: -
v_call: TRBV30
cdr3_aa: CAWTRWAGRRDSPLHF

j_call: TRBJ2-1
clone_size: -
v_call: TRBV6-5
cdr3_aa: CASSYGDEQFF